This T cell receptor (beta chain) originates from a study of T cell responses to AZD1222 COVID-19 vaccine. Study-level background: It was second doses at about 4 or about 12 weeks that were pooled. Findings and caveats of the study: As reported, nearly half of all spike-specific TCRs target variant regions that are unmutated. Spike-specific TCR depth and breadth grew after two AZD1222 doses. CD4 TCRs covered the whole spike, strongest at regions 160-218 and 743-854.

Of note for this clone: The antigen is undetermined.

Clones were read by immunoSEQ multiplex PCR, and TCRdb kept only the in-frame ones, dropping some. The sample records over 100,000 clones, approximately 91% being singletons. CDR1 and CDR2 from the germline V gene are MNHEY and SVGEGT. The CDR3 contains 15 residues. V trimming: 3 bases; J trimming: 9 bases; junction bases outside the gene matches: 8. This sequence originates from an adult in good health. The chain employs TRBV6-2 or TRBV6-3 and TRBJ1-6; TRBD1 matches at 7 bases. Sequencing was performed on peripheral blood, taken on day 0 of AZD1222 vaccination. The CDR3 region is CASSYSAGGASPLHF. CDR3 bases: TGTGCCAGCAGTTATAGCGCAGGGGGAGCTTCACCCCTCCACTTT.